The source of this T cell receptor (beta chain) is a study of cytomegalovirus exposure and HLA in healthy donors. Whole-study results and caveats: Reportedly, cytomegalovirus status was diagnosed with high sensitivity and specificity.

A remark on this clone: No antigen is known for it.

Produced via immunoSEQ multiplex PCR; TCRdb's table is partial and in-frame only. This table has tens of thousands of clones, around 89% appearing once. The CDR3 covers 15 residues. V was pared by 0 bases and J by 2 bases, with 10 bases between. Germline lookup yields CDR1 KGHSH and CDR2 LQKENI. The chain combines TRBV18 with TRBJ2-5; weak D call: TRBD1 (5 bases). The clonotype originates from a woman younger than 30 in good health and CMV-seronegative. Sequenced sample: PBMCs. The CDR3 bases are TGTGCCAGCTCACCACCGGCAGGGCAGCAAGAGACCCAGTACTTC. It codes for CASSPPAGQQETQYF.